These 25 T cell receptor beta chains came from one sample sequenced in a study of T cells after yellow fever vaccination. MiXCR, applied by TCRdb to the 5' RACE reads, yields one record per CDR3 protein. The sample lists under 300,000 distinct CDR3 sequences, around 13% occurring once. The sequencing here drew on CD4+ T cells sorted from PBMCs, taken 45 days after the yellow fever booster vaccination. The receptors derive from a man aged 25 to 40 who received the YFV17D yellow fever vaccine.

This clonotype turned up a few times. The chain combines TRBV18 with TRBJ2-1; D is uncertain. Looked up from germline, CDR1 is KGHSH and CDR2 is LQKENI. The V end was cut by 1 base, the J end by 4 bases, with 11 bases between. This CDR3 comprises 15 residues. The CDR3 DNA reads as TGTGCCAGCTCACCACAGGGTTCCCTATACAATGAGCAGTTCTTC. Translating gives CASSPQGSLYNEQFF. Drawing the rest from reference TRBV18 and TRBJ2-1, the complete variable domain is NAGVMQNPRHLVRRRGQEARLRCSPMKGHSHVYWYRQLPEEGLKFMVYLQKENIIDESGMPKERFSAEFPKEGPSILRIQQVVRGDSAAYFCASSPQGSLYNEQFFGPGTRLTVL.

The chain uses TRBV28 and TRBJ1-5; TRBD1 might be the D (5 bases). V lost 5 bases and J 2 bases, leaving 10 bases between the germline ends. Germline V gives CDR1 MDHEN, CDR2 SYDVKM. The CDR3 is made up of 14 amino acids. The CDR3 DNA sequence: TGTGCCAGCAGTCGCAGGGTCCGCAATCAGCCCCAGCATTTT. Amino acids: CASSRRVRNQPQHF.

The chain uses TRBV29-1 and TRBJ2-1; D not resolved. V dropped 3 bases and J dropped 8 bases, with 8 bases sitting between them. The CDR3 totals 11 residues. CDR1 is SQVTM and CDR2 is ANQGSEA in the germline V gene. The CDR3 nucleotides read TGCAGCGTTGACTTCGCTGATGAGCAGTTCTTC. Its translation is CSVDFADEQFF.

The V and J genes are TRBV2 and TRBJ2-3, with 9 bases lining up with TRBD2. Germline CDR1 SNHLY, CDR2 FYNNEI. The CDR3 is 19 residues long. V was pared by 6 bases and J by 1 base, with 17 bases of the junction left unmatched. The DNA for the CDR3 is TGTGCCAGCAGGAGGGGGTTCCTAGCGGGGTCCTTCGGCACAGATACGCAGTATTTT. This encodes CASRRGFLAGSFGTDTQYF.

This chain links TRBV29-1 with TRBJ2-1; D is perhaps TRBD1 (6 bases). This CDR3 is built from 12 residues. The V gene lost 5 bases and the J gene lost 6 bases, with 11 bases spanning the gap. Germline V CDR1 and CDR2: SQVTM, ANQGSEA. CDR3 loop: CSVYRDINEQFF. In DNA form, the CDR3 reads TGCAGCGTTTACCGGGACATCAATGAGCAGTTCTTC.

This clonotype turned up a few times. This chain connects TRBV29-1 to TRBJ1-5; no clear D gene. Germline V gives CDR1 SQVTM, CDR2 ANQGSEA. This CDR3 contains 12 residues. Between the trimmed V and J ends, which lost 4 bases and 5 bases, there was a span of 9 bases. CDR3 amino acids: CSVGGIDQPQHF. The CDR3 region has the DNA TGCAGCGTTGGAGGGATCGATCAGCCCCAGCATTTT.

In its sample, this clonotype was seen a few times. CDR3 in DNA: TGTGCCACCAGTGATCCCCACGGCCCCGACTCGAACACCGGGGAGCTGTTTTTT. Its translation: CATSDPHGPDSNTGELFF. The chain carries TRBV24-1 and TRBJ2-2; D is ambiguous. This CDR3 is built from 18 residues. Trimming took 3 bases from V and 0 from J, leaving 16 bases between them. The V gene's germline CDR1 is KGHDR and CDR2 SFDVKD.

This clonotype was seen ten or more times. The V and J genes are TRBV5-1 and TRBJ2-2, with TRBD2 identical over 11 bases. CDR1 and CDR2 from the germline V gene are SGHRS and YFSETQ. The CDR3 totals 16 residues. V lost 4 bases and J lost 4; bases outside the gene matches: 6. This CDR3 is CASSRGTSGGTGELFF. DNA for the CDR3: TGCGCCAGCAGCCGAGGGACTAGCGGAGGCACCGGGGAGCTGTTTTTT.

The V gene is TRBV29-1, the J gene TRBJ2-6, with D possibly matching TRBD1 (6 bases). Germline CDR1 is SQVTM and CDR2 is ANQGSEA. This CDR3 is built from 17 residues. Trimming took off 1 base at V and 2 bases at J, with 15 bases between the two ends. The CDR3 protein is CSVEVWQGTAGANVLTF. Here the CDR3 DNA reads TGCAGCGTTGAAGTTTGGCAGGGGACGGCTGGGGCCAACGTCCTGACTTTC.

The chain employs TRBV6-5 and TRBJ2-7, with unresolved D. The CDR3 has 14 amino acids. Trimming took off 4 bases at V and 3 bases at J, with 13 bases between the two ends. Germline loops: CDR1 MNHEY, CDR2 SVGAGI. The CDR3 DNA reads TGTGCCAGCAGTTTAGGGCCCTATAGCTACGAGCAGTACTTC. It is translated as CASSLGPYSYEQYF.

This chain links TRBV28 with TRBJ2-1; no definite D call. The CDR3 length is 13 residues. Germline CDR1 MDHEN, CDR2 SYDVKM. Trimming removed 7 bases from V and 9 bases from J, with 16 bases in between. Here the CDR3 DNA reads TGTGCCAGCACCCTGATCAGTCCTTTTGAGCAGTTCTTC. Its protein product is CASTLISPFEQFF.

The V and J genes are TRBV5-1 and TRBJ1-1, with D possibly matching TRBD1 (5 bases). CDR1 and CDR2 from the germline V gene are SGHRS and YFSETQ. The V end was cut by 5 bases, the J end by 5 bases, with 16 bases between. The CDR3 consists of 14 residues. The CDR3 reads CASSPLGAGTEAFF. The CDR3, as DNA: TGCGCCAGCAGTCCCCTTGGGGCGGGAACTGAAGCTTTCTTT.

This clonotype was observed a handful of times. The rearrangement joins TRBV7-8 to TRBJ1-2; D gene uncertain. Trimming left V 5 bases short and J 0 bases short, with 13 bases between. CDR1 SGHVS and CDR2 FQNEAQ come from the germline V gene. CDR3 length: 15 residues. CDR3 DNA: TGTGCCAGCAGCCCCGACGGATCTTCTAACTATGGCTACACCTTC. Its translation is CASSPDGSSNYGYTF.

The CDR3 region has the DNA TGCAGTATCTCCCGAGGGCCCACAGGGGAGACCCAGTACTTC. This gives the protein CSISRGPTGETQYF. J is TRBJ2-5 and V is TRBV20-1, with TRBD1 as a possible D gene (6 bases). Trimming removed 8 bases from V and 5 bases from J, with 21 bases in between. Germline values: CDR1 DFQATT, CDR2 SNEGSKA (reference sequence). The CDR3 has 14 residues.

This clonotype was seen only a few times. Its ends do not fully match the called genes, so a read error is possible. The chain carries TRBV18 and TRBJ2-1, with TRBD2 identical over 11 bases. Germline V CDR1 and CDR2: KGHSH, LQKENI. The CDR3 contains 15 residues. The CDR3 region has the DNA TGTGCCAGCTCATGGCTAGCGGGAGGAGGTGATGAGCGGTTCTTC. Its translation is CASSWLAGGGDERFF.

The chain has TRBV5-1 and TRBJ2-3, with D hard to call. V was clipped by 6 bases and J by 4 bases, with 12 bases between them. Germline V gives CDR1 SGHRS, CDR2 YFSETQ. There are 13 residues in the CDR3. CDR3 coding DNA: TGCGCCAGCACCCCTCAAAATGCAGATACGCAGTATTTT. Translating it yields CASTPQNADTQYF.

A note on this clonotype: At one end the junction does not follow the germline gene, possibly because of a read error. The rearrangement uses TRBV7-7 and TRBJ1-6; the match to TRBD1 covers 10 bases. This CDR3 spans 14 amino acids. Germline V lookup: CDR1 SSHAT, CDR2 FNYEAQ (reference sequence). CDR3 residues: CASSLGTGDSPLHF. CDR3 in DNA: TGTGCTAGCAGCTTAGGGACAGGGGATTCACCCCTCCACTTT.

This clonotype was seen only a few times. J is TRBJ1-1 and V is TRBV11-2; D unclear. The germline V gene encodes CDR1 SGHAT and CDR2 FQNNGV. Deletions cut 2 bases from V and 3 bases from J, with 10 bases between. CDR3 length: 14 amino acids. The chain's CDR3 is CASSLRIWDTEAFF. CDR3 DNA: TGTGCCAGCAGCTTACGAATTTGGGACACTGAAGCTTTCTTT.

This CDR3 is CASSTLQGEQFF. In DNA, the CDR3 is TGTGCCAGCAGCACTCTCCAGGGTGAGCAGTTCTTC. V usage is TRBV7-2 and J usage is TRBJ2-1; a weak D match, TRBD1 (5 bases). This CDR3 contains 12 residues. Trimming stripped 5 bases from V and 9 bases from J, with 11 bases between. Germline lookup yields CDR1 SGHTA and CDR2 FQGNSA.

This rearrangement joins TRBV6-1 to TRBJ2-1, with 12 positions matching TRBD2. Germline V gene sequence: CDR1 MNHNS, CDR2 SASEGT. With 5 bases clipped from V and 8 bases from J, the junction kept 10 bases outside the gene matches. The CDR3 is 16 residues long. CDR3 nucleotides: TGTGCCAGCAGTCAGACTAGCGGGAGAAGGGGCGATGAGCAGTTCTTC. Protein sequence: CASSQTSGRRGDEQFF.

J is TRBJ2-3 and V is TRBV2; D is unresolved. The germline V and J ends were trimmed by 9 bases and 5 bases, with 6 bases remaining between them. Germline CDR1 is SNHLY and CDR2 is FYNNEI. The CDR3 is 10 amino acids. The CDR3, as DNA: TGTGCCAGTCTTATAGATACGCAGTATTTT. It encodes CASLIDTQYF.

This clonotype was seen repeatedly, ten times or more. The chain joins TRBV12-3 or TRBV12-4 to TRBJ2-7, with 10 bases matching TRBD2. This CDR3 has 14 residues. Germline trimming cut 6 bases from V and 2 bases from J; bases unmatched to any gene: 4. The DNA for the CDR3 is TGTGCCAGCAGCTCCGGACTAGCGGCCTACGAGCAGTACTTC. It codes for CASSSGLAAYEQYF.

The table lists this clonotype with a few counts. This chain connects TRBV5-1 to TRBJ1-1; 9 positions match TRBD1. The CDR3 is made up of 11 amino acids. Germline CDR1 is SGHRS and CDR2 is YFSETQ. V gave up 3 bases and J gave up 11 bases; unmatched junction bases: 2. Here the CDR3 reads CASSSGTGAFF. As DNA, the CDR3 is TGCGCCAGCAGCTCGGGGACAGGGGCTTTCTTT.

This clonotype has only a few counts. V usage is TRBV4-3 and J usage is TRBJ2-5, with 14 bases lining up with TRBD2. Per the germline V gene, CDR1 is LGHNA and CDR2 is YSLEER. The junction had 12 bases not matched to a gene; V was cut back by 6 bases and J by 6 bases. The CDR3 is 17 residues long. Here the CDR3 DNA reads TGCGCCAGCAGTCAGGAGTGGGGACTAGCGGGAGAAAAGACCCAGTACTTC. Residues: CASSQEWGLAGEKTQYF.

The chain carries TRBV20-1 and TRBJ2-3, with D unclear. Germline-derived CDR1 and CDR2 are DFQATT and SNEGSKA (reference sequence). Between the trimmed V and J ends, which lost 3 bases and 4 bases, there was a span of 11 bases. The CDR3 sequence is 13 residues long. The DNA for the CDR3 is TGCAGTGCTAGGACCCATCTTCCAGATACGCAGTATTTT. Its translation: CSARTHLPDTQYF.